These T cell receptor beta chains were read from a single sample in a study of T cell repertoires in cytomegalovirus infection. TCRdb re-derived calls from the reads in MiXCR, one entry per CDR3 protein. Among roughly 350,000 distinct CDR3 sequences listed, just under 35% were seen once. No cognate antigen is known for these TCRs. The specimen comprised cultured PBMCs, sampled from culture after CMV antigen stimulation. Source of these receptors: a human donor in good health (CMV status not recorded). Some clones in this sample may be carry-over from other donors' samples. CDR3s leave out the opening cysteine and the closing phenylalanine or tryptophan. The listing skips clone size in some rows; elsewhere it reads once, few, many or a size class.

TRBJ2-1	.	TRBV29-1	SVGAPSGYNEQF
TRBJ2-7	few	TRBV7-2	ASSLIIAGGPNEQY
TRBJ1-2	.	TRBV6-6	ASSINKNSYGYT
TRBJ2-3	.	TRBV19	ASSPGKYTDTQY
TRBJ2-1	.	TRBV20-1	SARDRLPSSYNEQF
TRBJ2-1	.	TRBV4-1	ASSQEPFGYEQF
TRBJ1-1	.	TRBV28	ASSPLMNTEAF
TRBJ1-6	.	TRBV20-1	SVVGRTSSYNSPLH
TRBJ1-5	many	TRBV19	ASSAGLNQPQH
TRBJ1-5	.	TRBV24-1	ATSDQDREGSNQPQH
TRBJ2-4	few	TRBV4-1	ASSQDKIQY
TRBJ1-1	few	TRBV7-2	ASSLLLTGNTEAF
TRBJ2-7	.	TRBV27	ASSGLAGYEQY
TRBJ2-3	.	TRBV15	ATSRPSGSTDTQY
TRBJ2-4	.	TRBV6-8	ASSYGTAKNIQY
TRBJ2-1	.	TRBV19	ASSSGTSEGHEQF
TRBJ2-3	many	TRBV7-2	ASSSRQGTDTQY
TRBJ2-1	.	TRBV7-2	ASSSLPLAGESYNEQF
TRBJ2-1	few	TRBV7-2	ASPSYNEQF
TRBJ2-7	.	TRBV13	ASSPLAAGGRIEQY
TRBJ2-7	.	TRBV20-1	SARRQGLGQY
TRBJ2-3	.	TRBV20-1	SATDRGTSPDTQY
TRBJ2-5	once	TRBV10-3	AIRSGLRAETQY
TRBJ2-1	.	TRBV24-1	ATSGALAGSRNEQF
TRBJ2-3	.	TRBV12-3/TRBV12-4	ASSKTGDRTDTQY
TRBJ2-7	many	TRBV6-1	ASSLAGGDSYEQY
TRBJ1-1	.	TRBV9	ASSVGSLGNTEAF
TRBJ2-1	.	TRBV28	ASTGLLGNNEQF
TRBJ2-3	.	TRBV24-1	ATSDLGTGGTDTQY
TRBJ1-5	.	TRBV7-8	ATSRDRDQPQH
TRBJ1-5	many	TRBV7-2	ASSLAAASMPQH
TRBJ2-1	.	TRBV24-1	ATSDRRGPSSYNEQF
TRBJ2-3	.	TRBV29-1	SVDMDTQY
TRBJ2-7	.	TRBV20-1	SARESHPPRTRGFYEQY
TRBJ2-6	many	TRBV7-2	ASSYESSGANVLT
TRBJ1-2	.	TRBV5-1	ASSSYDRDGYT